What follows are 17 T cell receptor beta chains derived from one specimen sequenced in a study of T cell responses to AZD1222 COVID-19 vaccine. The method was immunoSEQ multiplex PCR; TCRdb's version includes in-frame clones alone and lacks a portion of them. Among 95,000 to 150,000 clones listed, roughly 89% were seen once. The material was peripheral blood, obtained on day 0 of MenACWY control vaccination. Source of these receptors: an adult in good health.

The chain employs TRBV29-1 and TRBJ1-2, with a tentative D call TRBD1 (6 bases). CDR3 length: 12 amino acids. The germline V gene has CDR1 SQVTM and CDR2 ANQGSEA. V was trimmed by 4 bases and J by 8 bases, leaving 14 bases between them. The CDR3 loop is CSVAWGARGYTF. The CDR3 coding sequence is TGCAGCGTTGCCTGGGGGGCGAGGGGCTACACCTTC.

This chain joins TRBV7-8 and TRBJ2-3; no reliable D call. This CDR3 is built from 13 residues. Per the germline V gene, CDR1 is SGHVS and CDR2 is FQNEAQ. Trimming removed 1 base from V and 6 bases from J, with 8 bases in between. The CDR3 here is CASSLVVGDTQYF. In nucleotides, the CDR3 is TGTGCCAGCAGCTTAGTGGTTGGGGATACGCAGTATTTT.

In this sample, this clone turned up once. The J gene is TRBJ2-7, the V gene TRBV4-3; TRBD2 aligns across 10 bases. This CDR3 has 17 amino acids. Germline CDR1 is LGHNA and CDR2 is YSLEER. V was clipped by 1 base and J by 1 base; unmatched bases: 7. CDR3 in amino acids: CASSQVVLAGRSYEQYF. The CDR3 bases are TGCGCCAGCAGCCAAGTGGTACTAGCGGGACGATCCTACGAGCAGTACTTC.

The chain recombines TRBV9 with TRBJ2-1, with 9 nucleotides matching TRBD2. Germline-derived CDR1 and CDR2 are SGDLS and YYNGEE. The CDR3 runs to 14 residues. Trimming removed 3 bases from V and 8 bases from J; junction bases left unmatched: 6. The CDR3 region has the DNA TGTGCCAGCAGCGCGGGCGGGAGGGCCTATGAGCAGTTCTTC. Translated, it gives CASSAGGRAYEQFF. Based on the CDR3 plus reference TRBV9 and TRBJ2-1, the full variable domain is DSGVTQTPKHLITATGQRVTLRCSPRSGDLSVYWYQQSLDQGLQFLIQYYNGEERAKGNILERFSAQQFPDLHSELNLSSLELGDSALYFCASSAGGRAYEQFFGPGTRLTVL.

CDR3 DNA: TGTGCCAGCAGCTTAAGCGGGATTACCACAGATACGCAGTATTTT. Its translation: CASSLSGITTDTQYF. J is TRBJ2-3 and V is TRBV7-3, with a weak D call TRBD2 (6 bases). The CDR3 spans 15 residues. V gave up 1 base and J gave up 2 bases, with 10 bases separating them. The germline V gene has CDR1 SGHTA and CDR2 FQGTGA.

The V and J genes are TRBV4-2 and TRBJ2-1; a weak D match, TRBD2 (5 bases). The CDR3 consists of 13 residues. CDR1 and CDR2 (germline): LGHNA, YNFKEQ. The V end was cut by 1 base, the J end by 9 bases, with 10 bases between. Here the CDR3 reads CASSQVKGLEQFF. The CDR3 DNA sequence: TGTGCCAGCAGCCAAGTGAAAGGACTTGAGCAGTTCTTC.

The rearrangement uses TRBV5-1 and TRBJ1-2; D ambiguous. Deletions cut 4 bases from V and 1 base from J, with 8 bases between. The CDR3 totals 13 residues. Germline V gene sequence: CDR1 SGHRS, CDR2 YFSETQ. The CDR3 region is CASSLGLNYGYTF. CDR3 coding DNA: TGCGCCAGCAGCCTGGGCCTTAACTATGGCTACACCTTC. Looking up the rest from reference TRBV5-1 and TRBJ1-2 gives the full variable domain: KAGVTQTPRYLIKTRGQQVTLSCSPISGHRSVSWYQQTPGQGLQFLFEYFSETQRNKGNFPGRFSGRQFSNSRSEMNVSTLELGDSALYLCASSLGLNYGYTFGSGTRLTVV.

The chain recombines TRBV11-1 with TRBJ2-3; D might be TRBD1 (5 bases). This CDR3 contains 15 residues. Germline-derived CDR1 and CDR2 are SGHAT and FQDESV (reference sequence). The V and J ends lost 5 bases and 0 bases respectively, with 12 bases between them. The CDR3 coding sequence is TGTGCCAGCAGCCAGTACAGGATTAGCACAGATACGCAGTATTTT. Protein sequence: CASSQYRISTDTQYF.

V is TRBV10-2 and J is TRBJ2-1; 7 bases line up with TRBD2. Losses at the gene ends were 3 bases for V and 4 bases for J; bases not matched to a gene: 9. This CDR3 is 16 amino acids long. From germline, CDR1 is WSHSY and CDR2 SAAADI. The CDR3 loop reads CASSDTRLARYNEQFF. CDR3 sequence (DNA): TGCGCCAGCAGTGATACAAGACTAGCTAGGTACAATGAGCAGTTCTTC.

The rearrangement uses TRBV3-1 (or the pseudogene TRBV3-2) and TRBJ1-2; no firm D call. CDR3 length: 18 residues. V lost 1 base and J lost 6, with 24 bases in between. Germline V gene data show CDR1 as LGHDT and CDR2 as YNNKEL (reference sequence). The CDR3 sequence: CASSQVKLIKAQDHGYTF. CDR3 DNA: TGTGCCAGCAGCCAAGTCAAATTGATTAAAGCCCAAGACCATGGCTACACCTTC.

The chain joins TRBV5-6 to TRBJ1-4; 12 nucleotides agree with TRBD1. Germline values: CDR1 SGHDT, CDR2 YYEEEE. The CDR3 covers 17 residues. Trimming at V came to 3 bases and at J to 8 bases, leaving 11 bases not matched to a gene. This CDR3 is CASSSPGQGAYREKLFF. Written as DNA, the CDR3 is TGTGCCAGCAGCTCGCCGGGACAGGGGGCTTATCGGGAAAAACTGTTTTTT.

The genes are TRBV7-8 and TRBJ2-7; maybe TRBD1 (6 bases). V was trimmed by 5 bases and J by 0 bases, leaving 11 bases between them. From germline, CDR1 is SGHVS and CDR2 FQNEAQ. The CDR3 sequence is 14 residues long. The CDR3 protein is CASSPQGFSYEQYF. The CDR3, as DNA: TGTGCCAGCAGCCCCCAGGGGTTCTCCTACGAGCAGTACTTC.

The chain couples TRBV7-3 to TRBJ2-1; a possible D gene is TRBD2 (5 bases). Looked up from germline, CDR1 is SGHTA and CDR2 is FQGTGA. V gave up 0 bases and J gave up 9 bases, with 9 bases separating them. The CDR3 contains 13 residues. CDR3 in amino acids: CASSLTSVGEQFF. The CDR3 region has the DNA TGTGCCAGCAGCTTAACTAGCGTCGGTGAGCAGTTCTTC.

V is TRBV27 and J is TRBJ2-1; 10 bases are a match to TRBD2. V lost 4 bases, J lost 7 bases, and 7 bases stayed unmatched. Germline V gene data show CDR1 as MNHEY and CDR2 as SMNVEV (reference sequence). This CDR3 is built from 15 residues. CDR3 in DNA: TGTGCCAGCAGTTCACTAGCGGGGAACCCTAATGAGCAGTTCTTC. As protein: CASSSLAGNPNEQFF.

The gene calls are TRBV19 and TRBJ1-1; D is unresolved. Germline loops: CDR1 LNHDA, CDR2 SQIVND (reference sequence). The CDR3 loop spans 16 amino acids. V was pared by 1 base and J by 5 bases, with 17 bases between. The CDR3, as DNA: TGTGCCAGTAGTATAGTAACTAAGGAGGGTAAGACTGAAGCTTTCTTT. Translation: CASSIVTKEGKTEAFF.

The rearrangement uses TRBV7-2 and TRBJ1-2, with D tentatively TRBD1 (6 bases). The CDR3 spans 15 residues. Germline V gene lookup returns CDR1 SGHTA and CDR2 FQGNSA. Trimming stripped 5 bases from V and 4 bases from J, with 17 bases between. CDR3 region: CASSSQPGTTYGYTF. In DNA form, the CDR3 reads TGTGCCAGCAGCAGCCAACCTGGGACAACCTATGGCTACACCTTC.

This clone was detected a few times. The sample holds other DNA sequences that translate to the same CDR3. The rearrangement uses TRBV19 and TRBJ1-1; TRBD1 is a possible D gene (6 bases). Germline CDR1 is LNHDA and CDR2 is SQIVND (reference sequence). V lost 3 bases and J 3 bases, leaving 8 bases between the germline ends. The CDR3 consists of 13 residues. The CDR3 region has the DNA TGTGCCAGTAGTATCAAGGGGGACACTGAAGCTTTCTTT. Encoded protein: CASSIKGDTEAFF.